This entry lists 8 T cell receptor beta chains sequenced from one sample in a study of shared clonotypes between healthy human individuals. This table comes from immunoSEQ multiplex PCR, and its TCRdb copy is limited to in-frame clones, with some not included. The sample lists 2 million to 2.5 million clones, around 93% occurring once. It was CD45RO-negative cells, positively selected for CCR7, that made up naive CD8 cells, with terminally differentiated effector memory CD45RA+ cells excluded. Sequenced material: naive CD8+ T cells from PBMCs. Receptors were obtained from a man between 18 and 29 years old in good health. Some clones in this sample may be carry-over from other donors' samples.

The count of this clone is one. Here the CDR3 reads CASQVGTGESYEQYF. The DNA of the CDR3 is TGTGCCAGTCAGGTGGGGACAGGTGAATCCTACGAGCAGTACTTC. This rearrangement joins TRBV27 to TRBJ2-7, with 8 bases identical to TRBD1. CDR3 length equals 15 residues. Germline V lookup: CDR1 MNHEY, CDR2 SMNVEV (reference sequence). Germline trimming cut 9 bases from V and 1 base from J; bases unmatched to any gene: 11.

The V gene is TRBV30, the J gene TRBJ2-5; unclear D gene. Deletions cut 3 bases from V and 4 bases from J, with 12 bases between. CDR1 GTSNPN and CDR2 SVGIG come from the germline V gene (reference sequence). The CDR3 runs to 13 residues. The CDR3 DNA sequence: TGTGCCTGGAGCGTCAATAGGAGAGAGACCCAGTACTTC. It specifies CAWSVNRRETQYF.

This clone was observed a single time. V gene TRBV21-1 combines with J gene TRBJ2-7; the table's D call, TRBD2, has no DNA check behind it. TRBV21-1 is given as a pseudogene. The CDR3 loop spans 14 amino acids. CDR3: CASISGTCTYEQYF. The CDR3 nucleotides are TGTGCCAGCATCTCCGGGACTTGCACCTACGAGCAGTACTTC.

The chain couples TRBV29-1 to TRBJ1-1; D not resolved. V was shortened by 7 bases and J by 1 base, with 10 bases between the two germline ends. The germline gives CDR1 SQVTM, CDR2 ANQGSEA. This CDR3 contains 12 residues. The CDR3, as DNA: TGCAGCGCCGAGGCCCCGAACACTGAAGCTTTCTTT. It translates to CSAEAPNTEAFF.

The chain employs TRBV15 and TRBJ2-7; D is unclear. The V end lost 5 bases, the J end lost 4 bases, and 9 bases lay between the germline ends. This CDR3 has 12 amino acids. Per germline, CDR1 LNHNV and CDR2 YYDKDF (reference sequence). CDR3 protein: CATSRVVYEQYF. CDR3 in DNA: TGTGCCACCAGCCGCGTTGTTTACGAGCAGTACTTC.

The rearrangement joins TRBV7-9 to TRBJ1-1; D is undetermined. This CDR3 has 16 residues. CDR1 is SEHNR and CDR2 is FQNEAQ in the germline V gene (reference sequence). Trimming left V 0 bases short and J 0 bases short, with 11 bases between. CDR3 residues: CASSLAASPLNTEAFF. The DNA for the CDR3 is TGTGCCAGCAGCTTAGCGGCCAGTCCCTTGAACACTGAAGCTTTCTTT.

CDR3 loop: CASSTSTGVYEQYF. The CDR3 DNA sequence: TGTGCCAGTAGTACATCGACAGGGGTCTACGAGCAGTACTTC. V usage is TRBV19 and J usage is TRBJ2-7; 8 nucleotides line up with TRBD1. The CDR3 is 14 amino acids. Trimming cost V 4 bases and J 3 bases; bases outside gene matches: 5. Germline assignment: CDR1 LNHDA and CDR2 SQIVND (reference sequence).

The chain carries TRBV7-9 and TRBJ2-5; 9 nucleotides agree with TRBD1. V was pared by 2 bases and J by 1 base, with 8 bases of the junction left unmatched. The CDR3 loop spans 17 amino acids. The V gene's germline CDR1 is SEHNR and CDR2 FQNEAQ (reference sequence). This CDR3 is CASSLLGTGIIQETQYF. The CDR3 coding sequence is TGTGCCAGCAGCTTACTAGGGACAGGGATAATCCAAGAGACCCAGTACTTC.